A single sample gave rise to the 3 T cell receptor beta chains below, sequenced in a study of neoadjuvant anti-PD-1 for oral cavity cancer. Repertoires were generated with immunoSEQ multiplex PCR, while TCRdb's copy carries only in-frame clones and drops some. This sample has around 62,000 clones, with approximately 79% found just once. Sequenced here: PBMCs, sampled before nivolumab (anti-PD-1) treatment. The receptors derive from a person between 35 and 79 years old with oral cavity squamous cell carcinoma.

This sequence joins TRBV5-4 and TRBJ2-7, with TRBD2 identical over 10 bases. This CDR3 contains 17 residues. V shed 0 bases, J shed 2 bases, and the junction held 8 bases outside the gene matches. Germline V CDR1 and CDR2: SGHNT, YYREEE (reference sequence). CDR3 amino acids: CASSLGTSGNLPYEQYF. Written as DNA, the CDR3 is TGTGCCAGCAGCTTGGGTACTAGCGGGAACCTTCCCTACGAGCAGTACTTC.

The chain uses TRBV27 and TRBJ2-1; 12 nucleotides align to TRBD1. The CDR3 has 17 residues. The ends lost 6 bases at V and 0 bases at J; junction bases unmatched: 6. Per germline, CDR1 MNHEY and CDR2 SMNVEV (reference sequence). The CDR3: CASRPGDRGPSYNEQFF. In DNA form, the CDR3 reads TGTGCCAGCAGGCCAGGGGACAGGGGGCCCTCCTACAATGAGCAGTTCTTC.

The chain joins TRBV6-1 to TRBJ2-4; D tentatively reads TRBD1 or TRBD2 (5 bases each). V dropped 2 bases and J dropped 4 bases, with 24 bases sitting between them. The CDR3 length is 19 residues. The germline gives CDR1 MNHNS, CDR2 SASEGT. This chain's CDR3 is CASSEQKVYAGTRKNIQYF. The CDR3 region has the DNA TGTGCCAGCAGTGAACAGAAAGTGTATGCAGGGACGAGGAAAAACATTCAGTACTTC.